The present entry profiles one T cell receptor (beta chain) with its context. Its antigen is currently unknown. TCRdb ran MiXCR on the 5' RACE reads and lists one entry per CDR3 protein. Of roughly 720,000 distinct CDR3 sequences detected, about 20% appear once; the ten largest clones hold roughly 13%. This record belongs to a study of identical twins. The study's findings and limits: In cord blood, abundant beta clonotypes had fewer insertions; memory showed no trend. The study found that models underestimated out-of-frame TCR alpha sharing in monozygotic twins.

These sequences were also reported in another study, on T cells expressing NK-cell markers. From that second work: All TCR beta repertoires analysed originated from sorted CD3+CD56+NKG2C+, CD3+CD56+NKG2C- and CD3+CD56-NKG2C+ T cells. NKG2C+ dominant clonotypes from a handful of donors made up about 1.0-7.5% of CD8+ T cells.

The specimen sequenced was PBMCs. This clonotype was sampled from a woman younger than 35 in good health.

The DNA for the CDR3 is TGTGCCAGTAGGCGAGGGCCGGTAAGCGGCGAGCAGTACTTC. This encodes CASRRGPVSGEQYF. V and J are TRBV19 and TRBJ2-7; a weak D match, TRBD2 (5 bases). V lost 6 bases to trimming and J lost 6 bases, with 18 bases between them. Germline CDR1 LNHDA, CDR2 SQIVND (reference sequence). The CDR3 spans 14 residues.